A single sample gave rise to the 27 T cell receptor beta chains below, sequenced in a study of T cell responses to AZD1222 COVID-19 vaccine. TCRdb's table, derived via immunoSEQ multiplex PCR, lists solely in-frame clones and lacks some. The sample yields more than 150,000 clones, 90% seen once. The input for sequencing was peripheral blood, taken on day 0 of AZD1222 vaccination. These receptors were taken from an adult in good health.

The chain employs TRBV6-1 and TRBJ1-4; tentative D call: TRBD1 (6 bases). V dropped 0 bases and J dropped 5 bases, with 13 bases sitting between them. The CDR3 has 16 amino acids. The V gene's germline CDR1 is MNHNS and CDR2 SASEGT. The CDR3 sequence is CASSEASFTGNEKLFF. In nucleotides, the CDR3 is TGTGCCAGCAGTGAAGCGAGTTTCACAGGGAATGAAAAACTGTTTTTT.

The chain recombines TRBV6-4 with TRBJ2-6; no clear D. Germline V lookup: CDR1 MRHNA, CDR2 SNTAGT. This CDR3 region has 15 residues. The V gene lost 3 bases and the J gene lost 3 bases, with 9 bases spanning the gap. Here the CDR3 reads CASSESPLGANVLTF. The CDR3 DNA is TGTGCCAGCAGTGAGTCACCCCTTGGGGCCAACGTCCTGACTTTC.

The chain joins TRBV4-1 to TRBJ2-5; TRBD2 aligns across 8 bases. J lost 3 bases, V lost 4 bases, and 7 bases had no gene match. The V gene's germline CDR1 is MGHRA and CDR2 YSYEKL. The CDR3 totals 15 residues. The CDR3 DNA sequence: TGCGCCAGCAGCCTACAGACTAGCGTTGAAGAGACCCAGTACTTC. Encoded protein: CASSLQTSVEETQYF.

This clone was counted once. The chain recombines TRBV6-1 with TRBJ1-2; D gene ambiguous. The CDR3 has 14 residues. Germline V lookup: CDR1 MNHNS, CDR2 SASEGT. V was clipped by 2 bases and J by 4 bases, with 11 bases between them. The CDR3 DNA reads TGTGCCAGCAGTGAAATTTTGGCAGCCTATGGCTACACCTTC. Translating gives CASSEILAAYGYTF.

The chain is built from TRBV30 and TRBJ1-1; 8 nucleotides line up with TRBD1. The CDR3 has 12 amino acids. V was pared by 5 bases and J by 3 bases, with 2 bases of the junction left unmatched. CDR1 GTSNPN and CDR2 SVGIG come from the germline V gene (reference sequence). The CDR3 loop is CAWGQGDTEAFF. Here the CDR3 DNA reads TGTGCCTGGGGACAGGGAGACACTGAAGCTTTCTTT.

The gene calls are TRBV4-3 and TRBJ1-6, with a tentative D call TRBD1 (6 bases). From germline, CDR1 is LGHNA and CDR2 YSLEER. The CDR3 runs to 17 residues. V dropped 0 bases and J dropped 6 bases, with 15 bases sitting between them. The DNA of the CDR3 is TGCGCCAGCAGCCAAGAAGGCCAGTGGACAGTTAATTCACCCCTCCACTTT. Its translation is CASSQEGQWTVNSPLHF.

The chain carries TRBV11-2 and TRBJ2-5; 7 positions match TRBD1. Germline V gene lookup returns CDR1 SGHAT and CDR2 FQNNGV. V lost 5 bases and J lost 1; bases outside the gene matches: 13. This CDR3 has 17 residues. The CDR3 reads CASSPRRSRDSQETQYF. CDR3 bases: TGTGCCAGCAGCCCCCGGAGGAGCCGGGACAGCCAAGAGACCCAGTACTTC.

This chain joins TRBV6-5 and TRBJ1-1, with D unclear. V lost 5 bases, J lost 4 bases, and 17 bases lay in between. The CDR3 extends over 15 amino acids. Germline V gives CDR1 MNHEY, CDR2 SVGAGI. The CDR3 nucleotides read TGTGCCAGCAGTACGGCCTACGAGGGAGGCACTGAAGCTTTCTTT. Amino acids: CASSTAYEGGTEAFF.

Here the CDR3 DNA reads TGTGCCAGCAGCTTGGACTCTAATAATTTAAGACGGGCCGGGGAGCTGTTTTTT. Its protein is CASSLDSNNLRRAGELFF. The chain links TRBV5-4 to TRBJ2-2, with D unclear. There are 18 residues in the CDR3. The germline CDR1 and CDR2 sequences are SGHNT and YYREEE (reference sequence). V shed 0 bases and J shed 6 bases, with 21 bases lying between them.

The chain links TRBV19 to TRBJ1-4; D possibly corresponds to TRBD1 (5 bases). CDR1 LNHDA and CDR2 SQIVND come from the germline V gene (reference sequence). The CDR3 sequence is 13 residues long. V was trimmed by 8 bases and J by 4 bases, leaving 11 bases between them. The CDR3 region has the DNA TGTGCCAGTCGGGGCGGCGGTAATGAAAAACTGTTTTTT. This translates into CASRGGGNEKLFF. Looking up the rest from reference TRBV19 and TRBJ1-4 gives the full variable domain: DGGITQSPKYLFRKEGQNVTLSCEQNLNHDAMYWYRQDPGQGLRLIYYSQIVNDFQKGDIAEGYSVSREKKESFPLTVTSAQKNPTAFYLCASRGGGNEKLFFGSGTQLSVL.

The rearrangement uses TRBV14 and TRBJ2-5; D ambiguous. Per germline, CDR1 SGHDN and CDR2 FVKESK. The CDR3 runs to 13 residues. Trimming took 2 bases from V and 1 from J, leaving 5 bases between them. The CDR3 DNA reads as TGTGCCAGCAGCCAAAATCCCCAAGAGACCCAGTACTTC. It yields the protein CASSQNPQETQYF.

This chain links TRBV4-3 with TRBJ2-7, with D possibly being TRBD1 (7 bases). CDR3 length equals 15 residues. CDR1 LGHNA and CDR2 YSLEER come from the germline V gene. Trimming stripped 0 bases from V and 6 bases from J, with 15 bases between. CDR3 coding DNA: TGCGCCAGCAGCCAAGAGTGGCAGGGGGGTCGCGAGCAGTACTTC. Translation gives CASSQEWQGGREQYF.

The rearrangement uses TRBV2 and TRBJ1-2; D is perhaps TRBD1 (6 bases). The CDR3 has 12 residues. With 8 bases removed from V and 4 bases from J, the gap between germline ends came to 11 bases. Germline V gives CDR1 SNHLY, CDR2 FYNNEI. CDR3 protein: CASGGGTYGYTF. The CDR3 coding sequence is TGTGCCAGCGGAGGGGGGACCTATGGCTACACCTTC.

V is TRBV3-1 (or the pseudogene TRBV3-2) and J is TRBJ1-2; D is undetermined. The CDR3 consists of 14 residues. Germline V gives CDR1 LGHDT, CDR2 YNNKEL (reference sequence). Trimming shortened V by 0 bases and J by 4 bases, and 9 bases separated the two germline ends. CDR3 loop: CASSQDLPRYGYTF. The CDR3 bases are TGTGCCAGCAGCCAAGATCTTCCCCGCTATGGCTACACCTTC.

The rearrangement links TRBV7-2 to TRBJ2-2; 7 nucleotides align to TRBD1. This CDR3 has 15 residues. Germline-derived CDR1 and CDR2 are SGHTA and FQGNSA. V lost 3 bases to trimming and J lost 4 bases; unmatched junction nucleotides: 5. The CDR3 sequence is CASSFSRGTTGELFF. The CDR3 nucleotides read TGTGCCAGCAGCTTCTCCAGGGGGACCACCGGGGAGCTGTTTTTT.

V usage is TRBV5-4 and J usage is TRBJ2-3; TRBD1 agrees at 7 bases. The V and J ends lost 5 bases and 3 bases, in that order; junction bases with no gene match: 12. Germline CDR1 is SGHNT and CDR2 is YYREEE (reference sequence). CDR3 length equals 16 residues. The CDR3 bases are TGTGCCAGCAGGCCAGATAGACAGGGAAGAACAGATACGCAGTATTTT. This gives the protein CASRPDRQGRTDTQYF.

The chain couples TRBV6-5 to TRBJ2-7, with 11 bases aligning to TRBD1. V trimming: 8 bases; J trimming: 1 base; junction bases outside the gene matches: 4. The length of the CDR3 is 14 residues. Germline CDR1 reads MNHEY; CDR2 reads SVGAGI. CDR3 nucleotides: TGTGCCAGCGGACAGGGGGCAAATTCCTACGAGCAGTACTTC. Translated, it gives CASGQGANSYEQYF.

This chain connects TRBV27 to TRBJ2-7; possibly TRBD1 or TRBD2 for D (6 bases each). CDR1 MNHEY and CDR2 SMNVEV come from the germline V gene (reference sequence). Trimming took off 5 bases at V and 6 bases at J, with 11 bases between the two ends. The length of the CDR3 is 12 residues. This CDR3 is CASSPRGGEQYF. The DNA for the CDR3 is TGTGCCAGCAGTCCCAGGGGAGGCGAGCAGTACTTC.

The chain recombines TRBV15 with TRBJ1-2; D call uncertain. Looked up from germline, CDR1 is LNHNV and CDR2 is YYDKDF (reference sequence). CDR3 size: 16 residues. V lost 1 base, J lost 2 bases, and 14 bases lay in between. The CDR3 reads CATSRGSAGENYGYTF. In DNA form, the CDR3 reads TGTGCCACCAGCAGAGGCAGCGCAGGAGAAAACTATGGCTACACCTTC. Variable domain in full (rest from reference TRBV15 and TRBJ1-2): DAMVIQNPRYQVTQFGKPVTLSCSQTLNHNVMYWYQQKSSQAPKLLFHYYDKDFNNEADTPDNFQSRRPNTSFCFLDIRSPGLGDTAMYLCATSRGSAGENYGYTFGSGTRLTVV.

V and J are TRBV19 and TRBJ1-2, with 12 bases lining up with TRBD1. The germline gives CDR1 LNHDA, CDR2 SQIVND (reference sequence). Germline trimming cut 3 bases from V and 6 bases from J; bases unmatched to any gene: 11. The length of the CDR3 is 17 residues. This CDR3 is CASSIGTGGDIFHGYTF. The CDR3 region has the DNA TGTGCCAGTAGTATCGGGACAGGGGGCGACATTTTCCATGGCTACACCTTC.

This sequence joins TRBV13 and TRBJ1-6; 7 bases match TRBD1. With V trimmed by 1 base and J by 4 bases, 4 bases remained unmatched. CDR1 and CDR2 (germline): PRHDT, FYEKMQ (reference sequence). The CDR3 is 16 amino acids. This chain's CDR3 is CASSLVGGGYNSPLHF. Here the CDR3 DNA reads TGTGCCAGCAGCTTAGTAGGGGGCGGGTATAATTCACCCCTCCACTTT.

In DNA, the CDR3 is TGTGCCAGCAGCCGCTTGGGACAGGGGGCGCCCGGGGCCAACGTCCTGACTTTC. The encoded protein is CASSRLGQGAPGANVLTF. The chain combines TRBV27 with TRBJ2-6; 12 bases line up with TRBD1. V shed 6 bases and J 4 bases; nucleotides not matched to a gene: 10. The length of the CDR3 is 18 residues. The germline CDR1 and CDR2 sequences are MNHEY and SMNVEV (reference sequence).

V usage is TRBV6-1 and J usage is TRBJ1-3, with a tentative D call TRBD1 (5 bases). Germline V lookup: CDR1 MNHNS, CDR2 SASEGT. The CDR3 has 16 residues. V was trimmed by 0 bases and J by 3 bases, leaving 12 bases between them. This CDR3 reads CASSEARVGDGNTIYF. CDR3 bases: TGTGCCAGCAGTGAAGCGCGAGTAGGGGATGGAAACACCATATATTTT.

This clone has only a few counts. The chain has TRBV27 and TRBJ1-6; possibly TRBD1 for D (6 bases). The CDR3 contains 15 residues. Trimming removed 2 bases from V and 10 bases from J, with 15 bases in between. The germline V gene encodes CDR1 MNHEY and CDR2 SMNVEV (reference sequence). In DNA, the CDR3 is TGTGCCAGCAGTTTAATGGGGGGCGCAGAATCACCCCTCCACTTT. It translates to CASSLMGGAESPLHF.

The sample holds one count of this clone. The V and J genes are TRBV5-6 and TRBJ1-5, with unresolved D. The CDR3 is made up of 15 amino acids. Germline CDR1 and CDR2: SGHDT and YYEEEE. Trimming took off 1 base at V and 0 bases at J, with 8 bases between the two ends. The CDR3 here is CASSLRGYSNQPQHF. CDR3 nucleotide sequence: TGTGCCAGCAGCTTGCGGGGTTATAGCAATCAGCCCCAGCATTTT.

In this sample, this clone turned up once. The chain combines TRBV9 with TRBJ2-4; the D is unclear. Trimming stripped 4 bases from V and 7 bases from J, with 12 bases between. Germline V gives CDR1 SGDLS, CDR2 YYNGEE. This CDR3 region has 13 residues. The CDR3 here is CASSPPGRNIQYF. DNA for the CDR3: TGTGCCAGCAGCCCACCAGGCAGGAACATTCAGTACTTC.

This clone was picked up a small number of times. The same CDR3 can be traced to other DNA sequences in this sample. This chain connects TRBV7-2 to TRBJ2-1; 8 nucleotides line up with TRBD2. CDR3 length: 15 amino acids. The germline V gene encodes CDR1 SGHTA and CDR2 FQGNSA. The J segment lost 4 bases and the V segment lost 2 bases, leaving 4 bases of the junction unmatched. The CDR3 DNA is TGTGCCAGCAGCTTAACTAGCGGACCTTACAATGAGCAGTTCTTC. Its translation is CASSLTSGPYNEQFF.